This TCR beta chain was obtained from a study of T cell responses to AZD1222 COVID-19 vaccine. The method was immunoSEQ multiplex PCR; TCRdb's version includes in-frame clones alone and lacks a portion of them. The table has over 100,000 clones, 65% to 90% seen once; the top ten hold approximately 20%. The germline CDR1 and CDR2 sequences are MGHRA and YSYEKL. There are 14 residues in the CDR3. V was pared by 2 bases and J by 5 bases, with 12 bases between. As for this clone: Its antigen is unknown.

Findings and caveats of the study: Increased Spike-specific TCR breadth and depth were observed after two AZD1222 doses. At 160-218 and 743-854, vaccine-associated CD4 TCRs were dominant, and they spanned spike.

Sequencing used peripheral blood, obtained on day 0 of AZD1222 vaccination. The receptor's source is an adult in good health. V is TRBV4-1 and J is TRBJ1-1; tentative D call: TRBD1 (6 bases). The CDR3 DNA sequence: TGCGCCAGCAGCCAAAACAGGGAGGGGACTGAAGCTTTCTTT. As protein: CASSQNREGTEAFF.